This T cell receptor (beta chain) was identified during a study of blood T cells in healthy people across ages. Study observations and caveats: Unknown CMV status may confound age-related changes in expanded clones. In these data, TCR beta diversity tracked strongly with naive T cell percentage. Bulk PBMC profiling left naive and antigen-experienced comparisons inconclusive. The recorded TCR beta diversity per million T cells decreased in a roughly linear manner with age.

Using a J-beta primer mix together with a sample-barcoded 5' primer, a second PCR was run for roughly 7 to 12 cycles. TCRdb re-derived calls from the 5' RACE reads in MiXCR, one entry per CDR3 protein. This sample has under 2,000,000 distinct CDR3 sequences; 49% occur once, and the top ten carry 2.1%. Germline V gene lookup returns CDR1 MNHEY and CDR2 SVGEGT. The CDR3 is 15 amino acids. V gave up 6 bases and J gave up 9 bases, with 21 bases separating them. Note on this clonotype: Its antigen is still unknown.

Sequencing was carried out using blood. The chain recombines TRBV6-2 or TRBV6-3 with TRBJ2-1; tentative D call: TRBD2 (7 bases). The TCR sequence derives from a woman aged 40 to 50 in good health. CDR3 amino acids: CASRLTGGRGSEQFF. In DNA, the CDR3 is TGTGCCAGCAGATTAACGGGGGGCCGGGGCAGTGAGCAGTTCTTC.